Listed below are T cell receptor beta chains from one sample, sequenced in a study of blood T cell repertoires in COVID-19. Measured with immunoSEQ multiplex PCR; TCRdb has only the in-frame clones, and not every one. This sample has 450,000 to 500,000 clones, with 70% to 90% found just once. The sequenced sample consisted of peripheral blood. The source of these receptors is a human donor in a cohort sampled during active COVID-19. CDR3s include the opening cysteine and the closing phenylalanine or tryptophan. The D gene is left open where the match is weak. Clone size appears in some rows only: once, few, many, or a class for an expanded clone.

v_call,clone_size,j_call,d_call,cdr3_aa,cdr3_nt
TRBV11-2,once,TRBJ2-5,-,CASSLDSTDGYF,TGTGCCAGCAGCTTAGATTCGACTGATGGGTACTTC
TRBV7-2,few,TRBJ1-1,TRBD1,CASSLEGQGHTEAFF,TGTGCCAGCAGCTTAGAGGGACAGGGACACACTGAAGCTTTCTTT
TRBV28,-,TRBJ2-7,-,CASSLPSGVALGEQYF,TGTGCCAGCAGCCTTCCTTCGGGAGTAGCTTTGGGCGAGCAGTACTTC
TRBV28,-,TRBJ1-6,-,CASSFAGSTFNSPLHF,TGTGCCAGCAGTTTTGCGGGATCAACATTTAATTCACCCCTCCACTTT
TRBV9,-,TRBJ2-1,-,CASGPLAYNNEQFF,TGTGCCAGCGGACCCCTAGCTTACAACAATGAGCAGTTCTTC
TRBV6-6,few,TRBJ1-5,-,CASRETGNNQPQHF,TGTGCCAGCAGGGAAACAGGGAATAATCAGCCCCAGCATTTT
TRBV29-1,-,TRBJ2-1,-,CSVELSRNNEQFF,TGCAGCGTTGAACTTAGCCGCAACAATGAGCAGTTCTTC
TRBV18,-,TRBJ1-2,TRBD1,CASSPDSTGVYGYTF,TGTGCCAGCTCTCCGGACAGCACAGGGGTCTATGGCTACACCTTC
TRBV5-4,-,TRBJ2-1,TRBD2,CASSRAAGELYNEQFF,TGTGCCAGCAGCCGTGCAGCGGGAGAGCTCTACAATGAGCAGTTCTTC
TRBV2,many,TRBJ1-2,-,CASSAPTVNYGYTF,TGTGCCAGCAGTGCTCCGACAGTAAACTATGGCTACACCTTC
TRBV6-5,-,TRBJ2-7,-,CASSYSRGLFEQYF,TGTGCCAGCAGTTACTCCCGAGGGTTATTCGAGCAGTACTTC
TRBV27,few,TRBJ1-2,-,CASSSTGTHGYTF,TGTGCCAGCAGTTCTACAGGGACGCATGGCTACACCTTC
TRBV7-9,-,TRBJ2-1,-,CASSLGAGPYNEQFF,TGTGCCAGCAGCTTAGGGGCGGGACCCTACAATGAGCAGTTCTTC
TRBV6-6,-,TRBJ2-1,TRBD2,CASDGLASKSEQFF,TGTGCCAGCGATGGACTAGCGTCCAAAAGCGAGCAGTTCTTC
TRBV7-2,once,TRBJ2-7,TRBD1,CASSRQGSYEQYF,TGTGCCAGCAGCCGACAGGGGTCCTACGAGCAGTACTTC
TRBV24-1,-,TRBJ2-5,-,CATSTAQETQYF,TGTGCCACCAGTACAGCCCAAGAGACCCAGTACTTC
TRBV28,-,TRBJ2-7,TRBD2,CASSFFSGWNDESSYEQYF,TGTGCCAGCAGTTTCTTTAGCGGGTGGAACGATGAAAGCTCCTACGAGCAGTACTTC
TRBV5-4,-,TRBJ2-3,TRBD2,CASSSSSGRARDTDTQYF,TGTGCCAGCAGCTCATCTAGCGGGAGGGCCCGGGACACAGATACGCAGTATTTT
TRBV2,-,TRBJ1-6,TRBD1,CASSLQRGTVGSPLHF,TGTGCCAGCAGCCTGCAACGTGGGACAGTCGGTTCACCCCTCCACTTT
TRBV7-2,-,TRBJ1-1,-,CASSAQGIGGTEAFF,TGTGCCAGCAGCGCCCAGGGAATCGGGGGCACTGAAGCTTTCTTT
TRBV9,-,TRBJ2-7,-,CASSVGPAEGEQYF,TGTGCCAGCAGCGTAGGTCCAGCTGAGGGCGAGCAGTACTTC
TRBV7-7,-,TRBJ2-5,-,CASSSLGPGETQYF,TGTGCTAGCAGCTCCCTAGGTCCCGGGGAGACCCAGTACTTC
TRBV29-1,-,TRBJ2-1,TRBD2,CSGTLSGRAAYNEQFF,TGCAGCGGGACCCTTAGCGGGAGAGCAGCCTACAATGAGCAGTTCTTC
TRBV9,-,TRBJ2-3,-,CASSVAGSTDTQYF,TGTGCCAGCAGCGTAGCCGGGAGCACAGATACGCAGTATTTT
TRBV6-1,-,TRBJ1-5,TRBD1,CASQDRVHSNQPQHF,TGTGCCAGCCAGGACAGGGTCCATAGCAATCAGCCCCAGCATTTT
TRBV6-5,once,TRBJ2-7,TRBD2,CALTGLAYEQYF,TGTGCCCTCACGGGACTAGCGTACGAGCAGTACTTC
TRBV3-1/TRBV3-2,-,TRBJ2-5,TRBD2,CASSQEETLAGQETQYF,TGTGCCAGCAGCCAAGAGGAAACTCTAGCGGGCCAAGAGACCCAGTACTTC
TRBV3-1/TRBV3-2,-,TRBJ2-7,TRBD2,CASSELAGAREQYF,TGTGCCAGCAGCGAACTAGCGGGGGCAAGAGAGCAGTACTTC
TRBV7-3,-,TRBJ2-3,-,CASSLRGRRRSSTDTQYF,TGTGCCAGCAGCTTAAGGGGGCGGCGCCGATCTAGCACAGATACGCAGTATTTT
TRBV28,once,TRBJ1-1,-,CASSLDRNTEAFF,TGTGCCAGCAGTTTAGACAGGAACACTGAAGCTTTCTTT
TRBV6-6,once,TRBJ2-7,TRBD1,CASSYSRTGVPDEQYF,TGTGCCAGCAGTTATTCTCGGACAGGGGTACCCGACGAGCAGTACTTC
TRBV5-1,few,TRBJ1-2,-,CASRKGLQTSGGYTF,TGCGCCAGCCGGAAGGGGCTTCAAACTTCGGGTGGCTACACCTTC
TRBV5-4,-,TRBJ1-2,-,CASNLGGATTYGYTF,TGTGCCAGCAACCTAGGGGGGGCTACAACCTATGGCTACACCTTC
TRBV2,-,TRBJ1-2,-,CASSDGVVGYGYTF,TGTGCCAGCAGTGACGGGGTCGTTGGGTATGGCTACACCTTC
TRBV7-9,few,TRBJ1-1,TRBD1,CASSWGQGMDTEAFF,TGTGCCAGCAGCTGGGGACAGGGGATGGACACTGAAGCTTTCTTT
TRBV27,once,TRBJ2-3,-,CASTSNGGTDTQYF,TGTGCCAGCACGTCGAATGGGGGGACAGATACGCAGTATTTT
TRBV7-9,-,TRBJ1-2,TRBD1,CASSLSSGTGFYGYTF,TGTGCCAGCAGCTTATCATCCGGGACAGGGTTTTACGGCTACACCTTC
TRBV7-9,-,TRBJ1-5,TRBD1,CASSLGTGGVRNQPQHF,TGTGCCAGCAGCTTAGGAACAGGGGGCGTTCGCAATCAGCCCCAGCATTTT
TRBV11-1,-,TRBJ2-7,-,CASSFSKAGSYEQYF,TGTGCCAGCAGCTTTTCCAAAGCAGGCTCCTACGAGCAGTACTTC
TRBV6-2/TRBV6-3,-,TRBJ2-1,-,CASSSSGVRYNEQFF,TGTGCCAGCAGTTCCTCGGGAGTGCGGTACAATGAGCAGTTCTTC
TRBV28,-,TRBJ2-1,TRBD1,CASSPLGQGYNEQFF,TGTGCCAGCAGTCCCCTGGGACAGGGCTACAATGAGCAGTTCTTC
TRBV6-5,-,TRBJ1-6,TRBD1,CASKLQGAYSSPLHF,TGTGCCAGCAAACTTCAGGGGGCGTATAGTTCACCCCTCCACTTT
TRBV18,-,TRBJ2-5,-,CASSLGSQETQYF,TGTGCCAGCTCACTGGGCTCCCAAGAGACCCAGTACTTC
TRBV25-1,-,TRBJ2-1,TRBD2,CASQTAGVGYNEQFF,TGTGCCAGCCAAACAGCGGGAGTAGGGTACAATGAGCAGTTCTTC
TRBV7-9,-,TRBJ1-2,-,CASSLAQGNGYTF,TGTGCCAGCAGCTTAGCACAGGGAAATGGCTACACCTTC